These T cell receptor beta chains were read from a single sample in a study of T cell repertoires in cytomegalovirus infection. TCRdb redid the calling of the reads with MiXCR, one entry per CDR3 protein. The sample has roughly 500,000 distinct CDR3 sequences, roughly a third seen once. The antigens of these receptors remain unknown. This sample comprised cultured PBMCs, obtained from culture after CMV antigen stimulation. The receptor set was obtained from a human donor in good health (CMV status not recorded). Some clones in this sample may be carry-over from other donors' samples. Each CDR3 is given with its conserved first and last residue. Fields, in order: D gene, J gene, clone size, V gene, CDR3 DNA, CDR3 protein. A D gene is named only where the DNA matches it firmly. Size values are once, few and many counts, or a class for expanded clones, and some rows have none.

TRBD2 TRBJ2-1 few TRBV10-2 TGCGCCAGCAGCGTACTAGCGGGAGCAGCTGAGCAGTTCTTC CASSVLAGAAEQFF
- TRBJ1-1 few TRBV19 TGTGCCAGTAGTATAGGAGGAGACGACACTGAAGCTTTCTTT CASSIGGDDTEAFF
TRBD2 TRBJ2-1 - TRBV24-1 TGTGCCACCGGGACTAGCGGTCTGAGGGGTTACAATGAGCAGTTCTTC CATGTSGLRGYNEQFF
- TRBJ1-1 many TRBV7-3 TGTGCCAGCAGCTTATCAACCTACACTGAAGCTTTCTTT CASSLSTYTEAFF
- TRBJ2-1 many TRBV12-3/TRBV12-4 TGTGCCAGCAGTTTAGCGCTAACGGGATTCACCCTAATTAATGAGCAGTTCTTC CASSLALTGFTLINEQFF
- TRBJ2-7 few TRBV6-2/TRBV6-3 TGTGCCAGCACTCCGAGTAGGAGGGCTGGCTCCTACGAGCAGTACTTC CASTPSRRAGSYEQYF
TRBD1 TRBJ1-4 - TRBV27 TGTGCCAGCAGTCCCCTCGGGACAGACATTAATGAAAAACTGTTTTTT CASSPLGTDINEKLFF
TRBD2 TRBJ2-5 - TRBV6-6 TGTGCCAGCAGTAACAGCTTGGGACTAGCGGATGGAGAGACCCAGTACTTC CASSNSLGLADGETQYF
- TRBJ1-1 - TRBV20-1 TGCAGGGTACGAGGGAGGGGCACTGAAGCTTTCTTT CRVRGRGTEAFF
TRBD2 TRBJ2-7 - TRBV6-5 TGTGCCAGCAGTCGCCCGGGACTAGGGAGAGAGCAGTACTTC CASSRPGLGREQYF
TRBD1 TRBJ2-7 few TRBV7-3 TGTGCCAGCAGCTCGGGACAGGGGGGTCTGGAGCAGTACTTC CASSSGQGGLEQYF
- TRBJ2-1 - TRBV7-2 TGTGCCAGCAGCTTGCGGACCTTCTCCTACAATGAGCAGTTCTTC CASSLRTFSYNEQFF
TRBD2 TRBJ2-3 few TRBV7-8 TGTGCCAGCAGCCCGGGACTAGCGGGAGGCTCCGATACGCAGTATTTT CASSPGLAGGSDTQYF
- TRBJ2-2 many TRBV7-2 TGTGCCAGCAGCCCAGTACTAGGGCTAACCGGGGAGCTGTTTTTT CASSPVLGLTGELFF
- TRBJ2-2 few TRBV6-5 TGTGCCAGCAGAGATACTAGGAGCACCGGGGAGCTGTTTTTT CASRDTRSTGELFF
- TRBJ2-5 - TRBV7-2 TGTGCCAGCAGCCGAAGACAGATCCAAGAGACCCAGTACTTC CASSRRQIQETQYF
- TRBJ2-3 - TRBV19 TGTGCCAGTAGTATCCGACAGGCGTTCACAGATACGCAGTATTTT CASSIRQAFTDTQYF
- TRBJ1-5 few TRBV7-9 TGTGCCAGCAGCTTATCCGGGCGGCATAGCAATCAGCCCCAGCATTTT CASSLSGRHSNQPQHF
TRBD1 TRBJ1-1 few TRBV6-2/TRBV6-3 TGTGCCAGCAGTTGGGACCGGGACAGGGGATTCAGTGGCACTGAAGCTTTCTTT CASSWDRDRGFSGTEAFF
- TRBJ1-2 once TRBV18 TGTGCCAGCTCCCCGAACAGGGCCCTGGGCGACGGCTACACCTTC CASSPNRALGDGYTF
- TRBJ1-3 few TRBV7-2 TGTGCCAGCAGCTTAGACGGGGCGGGAAACACCATATATTTT CASSLDGAGNTIYF
TRBD2 TRBJ2-1 - TRBV12-3/TRBV12-4 TGTGCCAGCAGTTTAGCGAATCCTAGCGGGAGCTCCTACAATGAGCAGTTCTTC CASSLANPSGSSYNEQFF
- TRBJ1-5 - TRBV12-3/TRBV12-4 TGTGCCAGCAACCGACCTGGGGATCAGCCCCAGCATTTT CASNRPGDQPQHF
- TRBJ2-7 medium-sized TRBV7-2 TGTGCCAGCAGCTTAGAGCCCAGAAGTCTCTACGAGCAGTACTTC CASSLEPRSLYEQYF
- TRBJ2-7 few TRBV6-1 TGTGCCAGCAGTCACATGGCGGCAGGGGAGGCCTACGAGCAGTACTTC CASSHMAAGEAYEQYF
- TRBJ1-3 - TRBV6-5 TGTGCCAGCAGTTACCGGGACCCCGGAAACACCATATATTTT CASSYRDPGNTIYF
- TRBJ2-7 - TRBV2 TGTGCCAGCAGTAAACAGATGGGGGGTTTCGAGCAGTACTTC CASSKQMGGFEQYF
TRBD1 TRBJ2-3 - TRBV7-6 TGTGCCAGCAGGCCGAACAGGGGATGGACAGATACGCAGTATTTT CASRPNRGWTDTQYF
- TRBJ2-2 few TRBV7-2 TGTGCCAGCACCACACTGAGGACCGGGGAGCTGTTTTTT CASTTLRTGELFF
- TRBJ2-5 - TRBV7-9 TGTGCCAGCAGCAATTCGGGCCTCGGCTCGGAAGAGACCCAGTACTTC CASSNSGLGSEETQYF
- TRBJ1-2 few TRBV27 TGTGCCAGCAGTCGTTCCGGGGGCAACTATGGCTACACCTTC CASSRSGGNYGYTF
TRBD2 TRBJ2-5 - TRBV19 TGTGCCACCCGCGGACTAGCGGGAGGGGAGACCCAGTACTTC CATRGLAGGETQYF
TRBD1 TRBJ2-7 - TRBV12-3/TRBV12-4 TGTGCCAGCACCAACCCGGGACAGCGATACGAGCAGTACTTC CASTNPGQRYEQYF
- TRBJ2-5 - TRBV6-2/TRBV6-3 TGTGCCAGCAGTTATGTCCCCCAGGGGCGCTGGGAGACCCAGTACTTC CASSYVPQGRWETQYF
TRBD2 TRBJ2-7 many TRBV7-2 TGTGCCAGCAGCCCCGCGGGGGTATCCTACGAGCAGTACTTC CASSPAGVSYEQYF
TRBD2 TRBJ2-3 - TRBV30 TGTGCCTGGAGTTTTGCGGGAGCAGATACGCAGTATTTT CAWSFAGADTQYF
TRBD1 TRBJ2-3 - TRBV2 TGTGCCAGCATTTGGGACAGGGGAAGAAATACGCAGTATTTT CASIWDRGRNTQYF
TRBD1 TRBJ1-2 - TRBV6-6 TGTGCCAGCAGTTTTTTAGTAGGGACAGTGGCCTATGGCTACACCTTC CASSFLVGTVAYGYTF
- TRBJ2-6 few TRBV2 TGTGCCAGCAGGAAGGAGGGGTTTGGGGCCAACGTCCTGACTTTC CASRKEGFGANVLTF
TRBD1 TRBJ1-1 - TRBV20-1 TGCAGTGCTCCCTACAGGGGGGAGGGCACTGAAGCTTTCTTT CSAPYRGEGTEAFF
- TRBJ2-5 few TRBV14 TGTGCCAGCAGCCAAATGGAGACCCAGTACTTC CASSQMETQYF
- TRBJ2-1 - TRBV4-2 TGTGCCAGCAGCCCGTCTAGGGAAACCTACAATGAGCAGTTCTTC CASSPSRETYNEQFF
- TRBJ1-1 - TRBV28 TGTGCCAGCAGTTTAGGGGGCAGGGTGGGCACTGAAGCTTTCTTT CASSLGGRVGTEAFF
- TRBJ2-3 - TRBV5-6 TGTGCCAGCAGCTTGCAGACAGATACGCAGTATTTT CASSLQTDTQYF
TRBD2 TRBJ2-1 - TRBV19 TGTGCCAGTAGTATAGATCGTCTAGCGGGAGGCTCCTACAATGAGCAGTTCTTC CASSIDRLAGGSYNEQFF